The next 30 T cell receptor beta chains were all read from a single sample in a study of Graves' ophthalmopathy and Graves' hyperthyroidism. RNA served as the template for amplifying TCR beta CDR3 regions. HTBI-primed RT-PCR formed the first round, and a multiplex PCR formed the second. Each CDR3 protein is one row after TCRdb ran MiXCR on the multiplex PCR reads. Of 200,000 to 250,000 distinct CDR3 sequences listed, roughly a fifth are singletons. Sequencing used peripheral blood. All receptors derive from a woman in her 50s with Graves' ophthalmopathy.

This clonotype was recorded many times. V gene TRBV20-1 combines with J gene TRBJ2-5; D gene uncertain. The CDR3 is 11 residues long. V lost 4 bases and J 2 bases, leaving 5 bases between the germline ends. Germline values: CDR1 DFQATT, CDR2 SNEGSKA (reference sequence). In nucleotides, the CDR3 is TGCAGTGCTATTCAGCAAGAGACCCAGTACTTC. It is translated as CSAIQQETQYF.

The CDR3 region has the DNA TGTGCCAGCAGTGAATTCGACAGTTTTAACTATGGCTACACCTTC. This gives the protein CASSEFDSFNYGYTF. V and J are TRBV6-1 and TRBJ1-2, with D perhaps matching TRBD1 (5 bases). The CDR3 runs to 15 residues. The germline V gene has CDR1 MNHNS and CDR2 SASEGT. The ends were cut back, 2 bases at V and 1 base at J, with 11 bases in the middle.

This clonotype occurred many times. The chain recombines TRBV20-1 with TRBJ2-7, with D possibly matching TRBD1 (7 bases). Looked up from germline, CDR1 is DFQATT and CDR2 is SNEGSKA (reference sequence). This CDR3 is 14 amino acids long. Trimming pared 8 bases from V and 3 bases from J, leaving 20 bases between. The CDR3 nucleotides are TGCAGTTCCCCGAGGGGGGACAGTCTCTACGAGCAGTACTTC. Protein: CSSPRGDSLYEQYF.

The count of this clonotype is one. The V call is TRBV12-3 or TRBV12-4, the J call TRBJ1-5; 8 bases are shared with TRBD1. The CDR3 has 13 amino acids. V lost 6 bases to trimming and J lost 5 bases; unmatched junction nucleotides: 3. This CDR3 reads CASSRGPDQPQHF. In DNA, the CDR3 is TGTGCCAGCAGCAGGGGGCCTGATCAGCCCCAGCATTTT.

In nucleotides, the CDR3 is TGTGCCAGCAGTTACCAGACAGCCCGCAACGGCTATGGCTACACCTTC. It encodes CASSYQTARNGYGYTF. The chain has TRBV6-5 and TRBJ1-2; TRBD1 is a possible D gene (5 bases). The CDR3 consists of 16 residues. Germline lookup yields CDR1 MNHEY and CDR2 SVGAGI. The V and J ends lost 2 bases and 4 bases respectively, with 17 bases between them.

The rearrangement uses TRBV2 and TRBJ2-7, with TRBD2 matching over 12 bases. Germline V gives CDR1 SNHLY, CDR2 FYNNEI. CDR3 length equals 14 residues. Germline trimming cut 4 bases from V and 5 bases from J; bases unmatched to any gene: 3. This chain's CDR3 is CASSATSGSNEQYF. The CDR3 DNA reads as TGTGCCAGCAGTGCGACTAGCGGGAGTAACGAGCAGTACTTC.

This clonotype was seen only a few times. V is TRBV7-9 and J is TRBJ2-2, with a tentative D call TRBD2 (6 bases). V lost 7 bases to trimming and J lost 1 base, with 10 bases between them. This CDR3 has 14 amino acids. Germline V gives CDR1 SEHNR, CDR2 FQNEAQ (reference sequence). In DNA, the CDR3 is TGTGCCAGCACCGTTAGCGGGAACACCGGGGAGCTGTTTTTT. As protein: CASTVSGNTGELFF.

There are a few counts of this clonotype. This chain uses TRBV3-1 with TRBJ1-1; tentative D call: TRBD1 (5 bases). V lost 3 bases to trimming and J lost 6 bases, with 11 bases between them. Germline V gene sequence: CDR1 LGHDT, CDR2 YNNKEL (reference sequence). CDR3 length: 13 residues. The CDR3 coding sequence is TGTGCCAGCAGCCATTACAGGAGTCCTGAAGCTTTCTTT. This sequence encodes CASSHYRSPEAFF. Full variable domain (outside the CDR3, taken from reference TRBV3-1 and TRBJ1-1): DTAVSQTPKYLVTQMGNDKSIKCEQNLGHDTMYWYKQDSKKFLKIMFSYNNKELIINETVPNRFSPKSPDKAHLNLHINSLELGDSAVYFCASSHYRSPEAFFGQGTRLTVV.

This clonotype was seen many times. J is TRBJ2-5 and V is TRBV25-1, with D possibly matching TRBD2 (6 bases). Germline lookup yields CDR1 MGHDK and CDR2 SYGVNS. The CDR3 runs 14 residues. Between the trimmed V and J ends, which lost 3 bases and 2 bases, there was a span of 10 bases. CDR3 sequence: CASSDWRDQETQYF. CDR3 nucleotide sequence: TGTGCCAGCAGTGATTGGAGGGATCAAGAGACCCAGTACTTC.

The rearrangement links TRBV5-1 to TRBJ2-7; TRBD2 matches at 9 bases. V lost 4 bases, J lost 1 base, and 6 bases stayed unmatched. Germline V gene lookup returns CDR1 SGHRS and CDR2 YFSETQ. The CDR3 extends over 15 amino acids. The CDR3 here is CASSAGLALSYEQYF. CDR3 coding DNA: TGCGCCAGCAGCGCGGGACTAGCCCTTTCCTACGAGCAGTACTTC.

This clonotype was seen many times. The junction differs from germline at one of its ends, possibly a read error. CDR3 region: CASSQPQHF. Here the CDR3 DNA reads TGTGCCAGCAGTCAGCCCCAGCATTTT. The chain uses TRBV6-1 and TRBJ1-5; D gene ambiguous. Germline V lookup: CDR1 MNHNS, CDR2 SASEGT. CDR3 length equals 9 residues.

Many counts were recorded for this clonotype. The V call is TRBV27, the J call TRBJ1-6, with a possible D match to TRBD1 (6 bases). Trimming left V 7 bases short and J 10 bases short, with 17 bases between. This CDR3 is built from 14 residues. CDR1 and CDR2 from the germline V gene are MNHEY and SMNVEV (reference sequence). The chain's CDR3 is CASTPGHLGSPLHF. As DNA, the CDR3 is TGTGCCAGCACCCCGGGACACTTAGGATCACCCCTCCACTTT.

At least ten counts were recorded for this clonotype. This chain links TRBV19 with TRBJ1-5; D not resolved. Trimming removed 3 bases from V and 3 bases from J, with 12 bases in between. Per germline, CDR1 LNHDA and CDR2 SQIVND (reference sequence). The CDR3 is made up of 15 amino acids. CDR3 in amino acids: CASSIYNTNNQPQHF. In DNA form, the CDR3 reads TGTGCCAGTAGTATCTATAATACCAACAATCAGCCCCAGCATTTT.

This sequence joins TRBV12-3 or TRBV12-4 and TRBJ2-4; D perhaps matches TRBD2 (7 bases). There are 16 residues in the CDR3. Trimming removed 7 bases from V and 3 bases from J, with 19 bases in between. The CDR3 DNA is TGTGCCAGCACCCTCGTAGGGGGAGGGAGCAAAAACATTCAGTACTTC. Residues: CASTLVGGGSKNIQYF.

This clonotype was observed at least ten times. The chain joins TRBV19 to TRBJ2-6; the D call may be TRBD1 or TRBD2 (5 bases each). The germline V gene encodes CDR1 LNHDA and CDR2 SQIVND (reference sequence). The ends were cut back, 5 bases at V and 2 bases at J, with 10 bases in the middle. This CDR3 spans 15 amino acids. The CDR3 sequence is CASSHQGAGANVLTF. In DNA form, the CDR3 reads TGTGCCAGTAGTCACCAGGGAGCTGGGGCCAACGTCCTGACTTTC.

On this clonotype itself: One base away lies a much larger clone, so this may be a sequencing read error. The chain joins TRBV12-3 or TRBV12-4 to TRBJ2-2; 12 bases agree with TRBD2. Trimming removed 5 bases from V and 4 bases from J; junction bases left unmatched: 2. CDR3 size: 15 residues. Here the CDR3 reads CASSRTSGITGELFF. Here the CDR3 DNA reads TGTGCCAGCAGTCGGACTAGCGGGATCACCGGGGAGCTGTTTTTT.

This clonotype turned up a few times. The genes are TRBV3-1 and TRBJ2-5; 10 bases fit TRBD2. CDR1 is LGHDT and CDR2 is YNNKEL in the germline V gene (reference sequence). CDR3 size: 16 residues. With V trimmed by 3 bases and J by 4 bases, 8 bases remained unmatched. In nucleotides, the CDR3 is TGTGCCAGCAGCCATAGACTAGCGGGTAAGGGAGAGACCCAGTACTTC. Translating it yields CASSHRLAGKGETQYF.

The genes are TRBV20-1 and TRBJ1-2; TRBD1 aligns across 10 bases. Germline V gene sequence: CDR1 DFQATT, CDR2 SNEGSKA (reference sequence). There are 14 residues in the CDR3. The trim removed 4 bases at V and 7 bases at J, leaving 9 bases unmatched. This CDR3 reads CSATQVDRGPGYTF. As DNA, the CDR3 is TGCAGTGCTACCCAAGTCGACAGGGGGCCTGGCTACACCTTC.

The rearrangement links TRBV27 to TRBJ2-2; D ambiguous. There are 13 residues in the CDR3. The germline V and J ends were trimmed by 4 bases and 2 bases, with 5 bases remaining between them. Germline V lookup: CDR1 MNHEY, CDR2 SMNVEV (reference sequence). The CDR3, as DNA: TGTGCCAGCAGTTCAAGTAACACCGGGGAGCTGTTTTTT. This codes for CASSSSNTGELFF.

This chain uses TRBV6-5 with TRBJ1-1; D is ambiguous. Looked up from germline, CDR1 is MNHEY and CDR2 is SVGAGI. V was shortened by 0 bases and J by 1 base, with 9 bases between the two germline ends. The CDR3 has 15 amino acids. CDR3 in amino acids: CASSYSGGQNTEAFF. CDR3 bases: TGTGCCAGCAGTTACTCGGGTGGCCAGAACACTGAAGCTTTCTTT.

The chain couples TRBV24-1 to TRBJ1-5; the D is unclear. Germline-derived CDR1 and CDR2 are KGHDR and SFDVKD. The CDR3 extends over 14 amino acids. Trimming removed 4 bases at V and 2 bases at J, with 8 bases between. DNA for the CDR3: TGTGCCACCAGTGACCCGGGAGGCAATCAGCCCCAGCATTTT. Translating it yields CATSDPGGNQPQHF.

This clonotype was observed many times. The V and J genes are TRBV28 and TRBJ2-7; TRBD2 matches at 10 bases. With V trimmed by 5 bases and J by 4 bases, 5 bases remained unmatched. The germline V gene encodes CDR1 MDHEN and CDR2 SYDVKM. The CDR3 length is 14 residues. This chain's CDR3 is CASSPSLAGYEQYF. The CDR3 nucleotides read TGTGCCAGCAGTCCCTCACTAGCGGGGTACGAGCAGTACTTC.

This rearrangement joins TRBV29-1 to TRBJ2-2; 11 bases match TRBD1. CDR3 length: 17 residues. Germline V gene data show CDR1 as SQVTM and CDR2 as ANQGSEA. The V segment lost 1 base and the J segment 7 bases; nucleotides outside the gene matches: 11. The DNA for the CDR3 is TGCAGCGTTGAAGTGGTATTAGGACAGGGGGCAATCGGGGAGCTGTTTTTT. Translation gives CSVEVVLGQGAIGELFF.

The CDR3 reads CASATVTPANTGELFF. The CDR3, as DNA: TGTGCCAGCGCGACAGTCACCCCCGCGAACACCGGGGAGCTGTTTTTT. The rearrangement uses TRBV19 and TRBJ2-2; D is possibly TRBD1 (5 bases). In germline, CDR1 is LNHDA, CDR2 SQIVND (reference sequence). Between the trimmed V and J ends, which lost 9 bases and 0 bases, there was a span of 17 bases. The CDR3 loop spans 16 amino acids.

This clonotype has a count of ten or more. This chain joins TRBV27 and TRBJ2-7; 7 positions agree with TRBD1. CDR1 is MNHEY, CDR2 SMNVEV, per germline (reference sequence). The J segment lost 0 bases and the V segment lost 8 bases, leaving 4 bases of the junction unmatched. The CDR3 runs to 13 residues. For the CDR3, the DNA is TGTGCCAGCTGGGACAGACCCTCCTACGAGCAGTACTTC. As protein: CASWDRPSYEQYF.

Many counts were recorded for this clonotype. CDR3 region: CASSEPDRGKTGELFF. CDR3 coding DNA: TGCGCCAGCAGTGAGCCGGACAGGGGGAAGACCGGGGAGCTGTTTTTT. V is TRBV10-2 and J is TRBJ2-2, with 10 nucleotides matching TRBD1. V lost 2 bases and J lost 5; bases outside the gene matches: 5. CDR1 is WSHSY, CDR2 SAAADI, per germline. The CDR3 consists of 16 residues.

This clonotype was seen many times. The V call is TRBV5-1, the J call TRBJ1-5; D is unresolved. Germline V lookup: CDR1 SGHRS, CDR2 YFSETQ. V lost 0 bases, J lost 3 bases, and 7 bases lay in between. The CDR3 is 14 residues long. The CDR3 coding sequence is TGCGCCAGCAGCTTGGAGGCAAACAATCAGCCCCAGCATTTT. Amino acids: CASSLEANNQPQHF. The variable domain in full, completed from reference TRBV5-1 and TRBJ1-5, reads KAGVTQTPRYLIKTRGQQVTLSCSPISGHRSVSWYQQTPGQGLQFLFEYFSETQRNKGNFPGRFSGRQFSNSRSEMNVSTLELGDSALYLCASSLEANNQPQHFGDGTRLSIL.

Many counts were recorded for this clonotype. The chain uses TRBV10-1 and TRBJ2-7; TRBD2 aligns across 7 bases. The CDR3 length is 17 residues. V shed 5 bases and J 3 bases; nucleotides not matched to a gene: 16. Germline V gene sequence: CDR1 WNHNN, CDR2 SYGVQD (reference sequence). The CDR3 protein is CASSPGVSGDLIYEQYF. The CDR3 DNA reads as TGCGCCAGCAGTCCAGGCGTAAGCGGGGACCTCATCTACGAGCAGTACTTC.

This clonotype occurred many times. V usage is TRBV5-1 and J usage is TRBJ2-7; 8 bases match TRBD1. This CDR3 spans 14 amino acids. Per the germline V gene, CDR1 is SGHRS and CDR2 is YFSETQ. With V trimmed by 4 bases and J by 3 bases, 6 bases remained unmatched. The CDR3 here is CASSLQGGLYEQYF. In DNA form, the CDR3 reads TGCGCCAGCAGCCTACAGGGGGGCCTCTACGAGCAGTACTTC.

The sample holds many counts of this clonotype. The chain has TRBV7-2 and TRBJ2-7, with TRBD2 matching 7 bases. This CDR3 is built from 15 residues. Per the germline V gene, CDR1 is SGHTA and CDR2 is FQGNSA. Trimming cost V 3 bases and J 0 bases; bases outside gene matches: 5. The CDR3 reads CASSFVSGGSYEQYF. The CDR3 bases are TGTGCCAGCAGCTTCGTTTCGGGGGGCTCCTACGAGCAGTACTTC.